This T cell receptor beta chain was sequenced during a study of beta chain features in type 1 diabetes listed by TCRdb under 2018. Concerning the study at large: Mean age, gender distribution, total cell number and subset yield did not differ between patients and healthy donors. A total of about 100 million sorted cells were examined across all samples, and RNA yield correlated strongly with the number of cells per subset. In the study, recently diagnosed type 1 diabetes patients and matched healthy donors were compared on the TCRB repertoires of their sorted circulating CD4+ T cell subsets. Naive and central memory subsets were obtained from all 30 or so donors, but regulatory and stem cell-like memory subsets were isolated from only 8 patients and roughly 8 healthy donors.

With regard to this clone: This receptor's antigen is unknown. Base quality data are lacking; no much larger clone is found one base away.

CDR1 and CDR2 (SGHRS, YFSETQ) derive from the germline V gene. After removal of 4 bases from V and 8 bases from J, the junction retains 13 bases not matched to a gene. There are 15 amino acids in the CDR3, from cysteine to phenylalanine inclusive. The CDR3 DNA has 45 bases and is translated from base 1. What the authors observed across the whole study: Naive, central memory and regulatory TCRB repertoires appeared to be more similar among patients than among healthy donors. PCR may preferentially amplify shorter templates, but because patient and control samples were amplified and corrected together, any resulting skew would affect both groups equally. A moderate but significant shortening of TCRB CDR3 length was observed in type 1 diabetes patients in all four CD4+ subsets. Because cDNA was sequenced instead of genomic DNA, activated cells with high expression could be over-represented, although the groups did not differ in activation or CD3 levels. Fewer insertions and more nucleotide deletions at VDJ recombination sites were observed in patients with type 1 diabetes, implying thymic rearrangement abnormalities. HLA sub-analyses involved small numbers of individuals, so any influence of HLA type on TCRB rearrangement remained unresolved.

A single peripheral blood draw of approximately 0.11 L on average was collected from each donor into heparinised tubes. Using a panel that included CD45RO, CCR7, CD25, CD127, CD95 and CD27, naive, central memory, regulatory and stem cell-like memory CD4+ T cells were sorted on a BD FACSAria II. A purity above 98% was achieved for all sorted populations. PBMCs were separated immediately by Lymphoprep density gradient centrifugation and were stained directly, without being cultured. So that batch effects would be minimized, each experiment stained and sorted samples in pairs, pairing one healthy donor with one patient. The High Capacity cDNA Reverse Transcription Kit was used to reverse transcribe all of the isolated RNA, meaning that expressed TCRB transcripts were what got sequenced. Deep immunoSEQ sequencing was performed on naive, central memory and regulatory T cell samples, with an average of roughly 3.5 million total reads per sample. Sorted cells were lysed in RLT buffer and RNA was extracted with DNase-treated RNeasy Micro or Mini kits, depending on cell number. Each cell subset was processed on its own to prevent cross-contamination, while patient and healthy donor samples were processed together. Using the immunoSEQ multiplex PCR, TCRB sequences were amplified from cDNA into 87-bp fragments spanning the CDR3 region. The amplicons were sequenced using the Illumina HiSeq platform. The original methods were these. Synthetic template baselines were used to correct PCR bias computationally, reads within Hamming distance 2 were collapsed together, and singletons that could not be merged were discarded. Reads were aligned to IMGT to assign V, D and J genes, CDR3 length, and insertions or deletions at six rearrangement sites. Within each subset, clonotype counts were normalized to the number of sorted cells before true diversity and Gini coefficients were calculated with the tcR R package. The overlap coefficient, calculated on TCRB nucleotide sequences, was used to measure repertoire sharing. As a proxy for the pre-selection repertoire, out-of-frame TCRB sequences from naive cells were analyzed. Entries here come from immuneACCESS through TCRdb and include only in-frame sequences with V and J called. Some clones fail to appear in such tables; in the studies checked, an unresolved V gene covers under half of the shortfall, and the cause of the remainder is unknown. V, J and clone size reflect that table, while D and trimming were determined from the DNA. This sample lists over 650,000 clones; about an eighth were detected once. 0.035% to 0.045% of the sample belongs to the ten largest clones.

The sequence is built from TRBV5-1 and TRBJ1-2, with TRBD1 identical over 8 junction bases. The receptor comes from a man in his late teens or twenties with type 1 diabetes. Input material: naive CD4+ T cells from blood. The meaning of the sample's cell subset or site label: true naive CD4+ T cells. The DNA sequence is TGCGCCAGCAGCAGGTCCGGACAGGGATTGGGCGGCTACACCTTC. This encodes CASSRSGQGLGGYTF.